This passage covers 2 T cell receptor beta chains from one sample sequenced in a study of T cells in Graves' hyperthyroidism and ophthalmopathy. The investigators amplified TCR beta CDR3 regions from RNA transcripts. When the TCR CDR3 underwent first-round RT-PCR, the HTBI primer set was used. A single record per CDR3 protein comes from TCRdb applying MiXCR to the multiplex PCR reads. The table shows 250,000 to 300,000 distinct CDR3 sequences, with less than 20% occurring only once. Sequencing used blood. The receptors come from a man in his forties or fifties with Graves' ophthalmopathy.

The chain carries TRBV20-1 and TRBJ2-3, with 11 bases fitting TRBD2. The CDR3 totals 12 residues. The J segment lost 5 bases and the V segment lost 5 bases, leaving 0 bases of the junction unmatched. Germline assignment: CDR1 DFQATT and CDR2 SNEGSKA (reference sequence). CDR3 sequence reads: CSAGTSGDTQYF. The CDR3 coding sequence is TGCAGTGCTGGGACTAGCGGAGATACGCAGTATTTT.

Written as DNA, the CDR3 is TGTGCCAGCAGCCCGGCACCAACAGGGAGCGGTGAGCAGTTCTTC. It encodes CASSPAPTGSGEQFF. The V gene is TRBV13, the J gene TRBJ2-1, with D perhaps matching TRBD1 (6 bases). The CDR3 extends over 15 amino acids. Germline V gives CDR1 PRHDT, CDR2 FYEKMQ (reference sequence). Trimming removed 5 bases from V and 9 bases from J, with 20 bases in between.